The 26 T cell receptor beta chains presented below share a single source sample, sequenced in a study of blood T cell repertoires in COVID-19. Profiling relied on immunoSEQ multiplex PCR, and the TCRdb table lists in-frame clones only, not all of them. The data show roughly 110,000 clones, less than 90% seen once. The sample was peripheral blood. The receptors here all came from a human donor in a cohort sampled during active COVID-19.

This chain uses TRBV6-5 with TRBJ1-1; 7 nucleotides align to TRBD1. V lost 6 bases and J lost 7; bases outside the gene matches: 2. The CDR3 has 11 amino acids. Per germline, CDR1 MNHEY and CDR2 SVGAGI. CDR3 in amino acids: CASRYRGEAFF. The CDR3 DNA is TGTGCCAGCAGATACAGGGGTGAAGCTTTCTTT.

The chain joins TRBV3-1 (or the pseudogene TRBV3-2) to TRBJ2-1, with TRBD2 matching 12 bases. V gave up 6 bases and J gave up 7 bases; unmatched junction bases: 4. The CDR3 length is 14 residues. Germline V gives CDR1 LGHDT, CDR2 YNNKEL (reference sequence). The CDR3, as DNA: TGTGCCAGCAGACCTAGCGGGAGGGTAAATGAGCAGTTCTTC. Translated, it gives CASRPSGRVNEQFF.

The chain combines TRBV15 with TRBJ2-7; 10 nucleotides align to TRBD2. The CDR3 has 15 residues. V lost 4 bases to trimming and J lost 2 bases; unmatched junction nucleotides: 5. The germline V gene has CDR1 LNHNV and CDR2 YYDKDF (reference sequence). CDR3 protein: CATSTRTSGAYEQYF. The CDR3 bases are TGTGCCACCAGCACCAGGACTAGCGGAGCCTACGAGCAGTACTTC.

The V gene is TRBV5-1, the J gene TRBJ1-3; no firm D call. The CDR3 length is 16 residues. Trimming shortened V by 1 base and J by 0 bases, and 11 bases separated the two germline ends. Germline loops: CDR1 SGHRS, CDR2 YFSETQ. The CDR3: CASSLSPQNSGNTIYF. As DNA, the CDR3 is TGCGCCAGCAGCTTGAGTCCGCAGAACTCTGGAAACACCATATATTTT.

The rearrangement uses TRBV5-8 and TRBJ2-1; TRBD2 agrees at 8 bases. The CDR3 is 16 residues long. Trimming cost V 4 bases and J 2 bases; bases outside gene matches: 8. The germline V gene has CDR1 SGHTS and CDR2 YDEGEE. CDR3 residues: CASSPLAGYTYNEQFF. In DNA, the CDR3 is TGTGCCAGCAGCCCCCTAGCGGGCTATACCTACAATGAGCAGTTCTTC.

The V gene is TRBV19, the J gene TRBJ2-1; D is undetermined. V was pared by 3 bases and J by 9 bases, with 9 bases between. This CDR3 has 12 residues. The germline gives CDR1 LNHDA, CDR2 SQIVND (reference sequence). The CDR3 DNA reads TGTGCCAGTAGTATCCTAAGTGCTGAGCAGTTCTTC. Protein: CASSILSAEQFF.

This chain connects TRBV7-2 to TRBJ1-2; D unclear. Between the trimmed V and J ends, which lost 0 bases and 8 bases, there was a span of 16 bases. Germline loops: CDR1 SGHTA, CDR2 FQGNSA. This CDR3 region has 15 residues. Here the CDR3 reads CASSLAYSGERGYTF. The CDR3 DNA sequence: TGTGCCAGCAGCTTAGCCTACAGCGGGGAGAGAGGCTACACCTTC.

The rearrangement uses TRBV12-3 or TRBV12-4 and TRBJ1-2, with TRBD1 matching 7 bases. The ends lost 3 bases at V and 5 bases at J; junction bases unmatched: 3. The CDR3 covers 13 residues. In nucleotides, the CDR3 is TGTGCCAGCAGTTTGGACAGGTCTTATGGCTACACCTTC. As protein: CASSLDRSYGYTF.

V and J are TRBV11-3 and TRBJ2-1; the match to TRBD2 covers 10 bases. CDR3 size: 15 residues. V shed 5 bases and J 4 bases; nucleotides not matched to a gene: 5. Germline loops: CDR1 SGHNT, CDR2 YENEEA. The chain's CDR3 is CASSPRLAGYNEQFF. The DNA of the CDR3 is TGTGCCAGCAGCCCGCGACTAGCGGGTTACAATGAGCAGTTCTTC.

The chain joins TRBV28 to TRBJ2-2, with TRBD2 matching 9 bases. Germline-derived CDR1 and CDR2 are MDHEN and SYDVKM. The CDR3 sequence is 16 residues long. The ends lost 6 bases at V and 3 bases at J; junction bases unmatched: 8. The CDR3 region is CASRPRLADYTGELFF. CDR3 in DNA: TGTGCCAGCAGGCCTAGACTAGCGGATTACACCGGGGAGCTGTTTTTT.

The CDR3 nucleotides read TGTGCCAGCAGCTGGGACAGGCGTAACTATGGCTACACCTTC. Residues: CASSWDRRNYGYTF. The rearrangement links TRBV14 to TRBJ1-2; TRBD1 matches at 8 bases. Trimming at V came to 5 bases and at J to 1 base, leaving 3 bases not matched to a gene. The CDR3 length is 14 residues. CDR1 and CDR2 (germline): SGHDN, FVKESK.

The chain couples TRBV19 to TRBJ2-5; 8 bases are a match to TRBD2. CDR1 is LNHDA, CDR2 SQIVND, per germline (reference sequence). V trimming: 6 bases; J trimming: 2 bases; junction bases outside the gene matches: 8. The CDR3 spans 15 residues. The CDR3 bases are TGTGCCAGTAGGCCCAGCGGGAGTGGTCAAGAGACCCAGTACTTC. This encodes CASRPSGSGQETQYF. Filled out from reference TRBV19 and TRBJ2-5, the complete variable domain reads DGGITQSPKYLFRKEGQNVTLSCEQNLNHDAMYWYRQDPGQGLRLIYYSQIVNDFQKGDIAEGYSVSREKKESFPLTVTSAQKNPTAFYLCASRPSGSGQETQYFGPGTRLLVL.

The chain employs TRBV28 and TRBJ1-2; perhaps TRBD1 as D (5 bases). V shed 5 bases and J shed 1 base, with 17 bases lying between them. CDR1 MDHEN and CDR2 SYDVKM come from the germline V gene. This CDR3 comprises 16 residues. The CDR3 loop reads CASSRTGGPFNYGYTF. CDR3 DNA sequence: TGTGCCAGCAGTCGAACCGGGGGACCTTTTAACTATGGCTACACCTTC.

The chain joins TRBV27 to TRBJ1-5; TRBD1 matches 7 bases. Germline V gene sequence: CDR1 MNHEY, CDR2 SMNVEV (reference sequence). CDR3 size: 14 residues. With V trimmed by 6 bases and J by 8 bases, 10 bases remained unmatched. The CDR3 region is CASRSRGTGEPQHF. DNA for the CDR3: TGTGCCAGCAGATCCAGGGGGACCGGCGAGCCCCAGCATTTT.

This rearrangement joins TRBV28 to TRBJ1-6; possibly TRBD1 for D (6 bases). The ends were cut back, 5 bases at V and 7 bases at J, with 9 bases in the middle. Germline assignment: CDR1 MDHEN and CDR2 SYDVKM. This CDR3 has 13 residues. This CDR3 is CASSMDRNSPLHF. CDR3 bases: TGTGCCAGCAGTATGGACAGAAATTCACCCCTCCACTTT.

The rearrangement uses TRBV7-3 and TRBJ2-1, with 7 bases aligning to TRBD1. Germline CDR1 and CDR2: SGHTA and FQGTGA. The CDR3 length is 15 residues. The V and J ends lost 3 bases and 2 bases, in that order; junction bases with no gene match: 4. The CDR3 nucleotides are TGTGCCAGCAGCTTGGGGGACAGCGCCTACAATGAGCAGTTCTTC. It specifies CASSLGDSAYNEQFF.

This clone has only one observation. V is TRBV15 and J is TRBJ2-5, with D possibly TRBD1 on 5 matching bases. The CDR3 length is 13 residues. Per germline, CDR1 LNHNV and CDR2 YYDKDF (reference sequence). V was clipped by 1 base and J by 5 bases, with 8 bases between them. CDR3 sequence reads: CATSRGAGETQYF. CDR3 bases: TGTGCCACCAGCAGAGGGGCAGGGGAGACCCAGTACTTC.

CDR3: CAIRAPQETQYF. CDR3 coding DNA: TGTGCCATCAGGGCACCTCAAGAGACCCAGTACTTC. The chain links TRBV10-3 to TRBJ2-5; D remains ambiguous. V gave up 6 bases and J gave up 2 bases, with 7 bases separating them. This CDR3 is 12 amino acids long. CDR1 and CDR2 (germline): ENHRY, SYGVKD.

The genes are TRBV30 and TRBJ1-4; possible D gene TRBD1, 5 bases. Germline CDR1 and CDR2: GTSNPN and SVGIG (reference sequence). There are 15 residues in the CDR3. The V end lost 0 bases, the J end lost 6 bases, and 14 bases lay between the germline ends. The CDR3 is CAWSVGARVDEKLFF. CDR3 nucleotide sequence: TGTGCCTGGAGTGTAGGAGCCAGGGTGGATGAAAAACTGTTTTTT.

This clone was observed once. The V call is TRBV18, the J call TRBJ2-7; D is possibly TRBD2 (5 bases). There are 14 residues in the CDR3. Germline values: CDR1 KGHSH, CDR2 LQKENI. V was cut by 3 bases and J by 3 bases, with 12 bases left in between. CDR3 protein: CASSPPIEGYEQYF. The CDR3 DNA is TGTGCCAGCTCACCGCCCATTGAGGGCTACGAGCAGTACTTC. Using reference TRBV18 and TRBJ2-7 for the parts outside the CDR3, the full variable domain is NAGVMQNPRHLVRRRGQEARLRCSPMKGHSHVYWYRQLPEEGLKFMVYLQKENIIDESGMPKERFSAEFPKEGPSILRIQQVVRGDSAAYFCASSPPIEGYEQYFGPGTRLTVT.

The chain employs TRBV6-5 and TRBJ1-5; weak D call: TRBD1 (6 bases). The CDR3 loop spans 13 amino acids. Germline CDR1 and CDR2: MNHEY and SVGAGI. V gave up 7 bases and J gave up 6 bases, with 13 bases separating them. CDR3 nucleotide sequence: TGTGCCAGCAACAGGGAAGAGGGTCAGCCCCAGCATTTT. Residues: CASNREEGQPQHF.

The chain combines TRBV5-1 with TRBJ2-7; 7 bases are a match to TRBD1. CDR1 and CDR2 from the germline V gene are SGHRS and YFSETQ. The CDR3 loop spans 15 amino acids. The ends lost 2 bases at V and 4 bases at J; junction bases unmatched: 9. The CDR3 loop is CASSFSETGKYEQYF. CDR3 DNA sequence: TGCGCCAGCAGCTTCTCCGAGACAGGGAAGTACGAGCAGTACTTC.

The gene calls are TRBV7-2 and TRBJ2-7; 7 positions agree with TRBD1. The CDR3 is made up of 14 amino acids. Germline CDR1 and CDR2: SGHTA and FQGNSA. The V gene end was trimmed by 5 bases and the J gene end by 6 bases; junction bases not matched to a gene: 10. The CDR3 loop reads CASSVQTGFSEQYV. The DNA of the CDR3 is TGTGCCAGCAGCGTACAGACAGGGTTCTCCGAGCAGTACGTC.

The V gene is TRBV10-3, the J gene TRBJ1-5; D is perhaps TRBD1 (6 bases). V lost 3 bases to trimming and J lost 1 base, with 10 bases between them. Germline-derived CDR1 and CDR2 are ENHRY and SYGVKD. The length of the CDR3 is 15 residues. The CDR3 loop is CAISEGQMSNQPQHF. The CDR3 DNA reads as TGTGCCATCAGTGAAGGACAGATGAGCAATCAGCCCCAGCATTTT.

This chain connects TRBV5-1 to TRBJ2-6; 7 nucleotides line up with TRBD1. This CDR3 is 17 amino acids long. Germline CDR1 reads SGHRS; CDR2 reads YFSETQ. The ends lost 7 bases at V and 0 bases at J; junction bases unmatched: 10. The CDR3 DNA follows: TGCGCCAGCGGCGGACAGGTTCTCCACTCTGGGGCCAACGTCCTGACTTTC. Translation gives CASGGQVLHSGANVLTF. The entire variable domain, with the rest obtained from reference TRBV5-1 and TRBJ2-6, is as follows: KAGVTQTPRYLIKTRGQQVTLSCSPISGHRSVSWYQQTPGQGLQFLFEYFSETQRNKGNFPGRFSGRQFSNSRSEMNVSTLELGDSALYLCASGGQVLHSGANVLTFGAGSRLTVL.

This chain uses TRBV7-2 with TRBJ2-2; 10 bases map to TRBD2. Trimming cost V 4 bases and J 5 bases; bases outside gene matches: 4. The CDR3 is 15 amino acids. Germline CDR1 SGHTA, CDR2 FQGNSA. The DNA for the CDR3 is TGTGCCAGCAGCTCCATACTAGCGGGGACCGGGGAGCTGTTTTTT. This gives the protein CASSSILAGTGELFF.